The source of this T cell receptor (beta chain) is a study of blood T cell repertoires in COVID-19 (dated by TCRdb to between 2020 and 2021). Study-wide context: Samples from collaborators originated in the United States, Italy and Spain and spanned both the acute and convalescent phases of COVID-19. The prospective study material was composed of cDNA or gDNA derived from T cells, B-cell-depleted T cells, or PBMCs. The dataset comprised deeply sampled blood TCRbeta repertoires from subjects exposed to, actively infected with, or recovered from COVID-19. The repertoires were made available in a free public database intended to serve as a resource for research on the immune response to SARS-CoV-2. The samples were drawn from two sources: the first 160 participants of the ongoing ImmuneRACE study, and some 1,300 subjects contributed by 6 global collaborators. Sample metadata almost always included a de-identified subject ID, COVID-19 status, age in years and sex. Where HLA class I and class II types were available, the types were taken from metadata supplied by the sample provider, not from assay-based typing. Results and caveats for the whole study, not just this receptor: How much clinical and demographic metadata was included differed by source and by participant, and the metadata was provided uncurated.

With respect to this clone: Its target antigen remains unknown. Base qualities are not provided; no much larger clone lies one nucleotide away.

The immunoSEQ Assay, a bias-controlled multiplex PCR, was used to amplify TCRbeta CDR3 regions from genomic DNA. Turning to the authors' computational methods: Nucleated cell counts per sample were estimated from amplification of reference gene primers within the assay. To quantify the absolute abundance of each unique TCRbeta CDR3 rearrangement, sequence reads were collapsed and filtered. For each sample, productive Simpson clonality was calculated by taking the square root of Simpson's diversity index across productive rearrangements. TCRdb retrieved this table from immuneACCESS and kept in-frame rearrangements only. Not all clones are present; in checked studies, unresolved V genes account for under half, and no reason is known for the remainder. That table is the source of V, J and clone size, and D and trimming were worked out from the DNA. The sample profile shows approximately 300,000 clones; 90% of them were found once. Of the sample, roughly 1% is held by the ten largest clones.

CDR1 and CDR2 (MGHRA, YSYEKL) derive from the germline V gene. Cut back by 1 base and 1 base, the V and J ends lie 10 bases apart. The cysteine opens and the phenylalanine closes a CDR3 of 16 amino acids. Only the CDR3 region is kept as DNA, spanning 48 bases read in frame from base 1. In Seattle, one collaborating source enrolled patients while the infection was active and tracked those patients longitudinally over the course of disease. The collaborating institutions used their own protocols to collect whole blood in K2EDTA tubes. For TCRbeta analysis, collaborators shipped samples as frozen whole blood, isolated PBMCs, or DNA extracted from either of those sample types.

The TCR originated in a middle-aged woman with COVID-19, enrolled during active disease. Recombination linked TRBV4-1 to TRBJ2-2, with the D gene not clear enough to name. Sequenced: peripheral blood. The DNA is TGCGCCAGCAGCCAAGTCGACACGTTGAACACCGGGGAGCTGTTTTTT. The encoded protein is CASSQVDTLNTGELFF.